These 9 T cell receptor beta chains came from one sample sequenced in a study of CD8 T cells in ankylosing spondylitis (dated by TCRdb to about 2017). Library preparation used 5' RACE. The sequencer listed for this sample is Illumina HiSeq 2500. TCRdb reran the public reads through fastp at Q25 and MiXCR, keeping productive beta chains. Rows are unified per CDR3 protein, each entry keeping the most common DNA and genes. This sample lists about 240,000 distinct CDR3 sequences; roughly a quarter were detected once. More than 0.6% of the sample lies in the top ten. Source material: blood, either unsorted or a sorted T cell fraction (not recorded which). All receptors come from a male donor with ankylosing spondylitis or in good health (not recorded which).

The chain recombines TRBV12-3 or TRBV12-4 with TRBJ2-7; tentative D call: TRBD2 (5 bases). This CDR3 has 15 amino acids. Deletions cut 3 bases from V and 2 bases from J, with 14 bases between. The CDR3 here is CASSLRGPPPYEQYF. The DNA of the CDR3 is TGTGCCAGCAGTTTGAGAGGGCCTCCTCCCTACGAGCAGTACTTC.

This clonotype was found many times. The gene calls are TRBV20-1 and TRBJ1-6, with D perhaps matching TRBD1 (6 bases). V was clipped by 6 bases and J by 10 bases, with 25 bases between them. CDR1 DFQATT and CDR2 SNEGSKA come from the germline V gene (reference sequence). The CDR3 has 16 amino acids. CDR3 amino acids: CSATPHGAGARSPLHF. CDR3 nucleotide sequence: TGCAGTGCCACCCCACATGGGGCAGGGGCGAGATCACCCCTCCACTTT.

The chain joins TRBV6-5 to TRBJ1-6, with TRBD1 matching over 7 bases. CDR1 is MNHEY and CDR2 is SVGAGI in the germline V gene. The CDR3 loop spans 17 amino acids. Trimming at V came to 0 bases and at J to 8 bases, leaving 10 bases not matched to a gene. CDR3 DNA sequence: TGTGCCAGCAGTTACTCGAAATTGGGACAGTCAGATTCACCCCTCCACTTT. This codes for CASSYSKLGQSDSPLHF.

Only one count was recorded for this clonotype. The CDR3 ends on some other residue instead of the conserved phenylalanine or tryptophan, so this is likely a read error. The chain employs TRBV6-1 and TRBJ2-7, with TRBD1 matching 8 bases. The CDR3 totals 17 residues. Trimming removed 6 bases from V and 5 bases from J; junction bases left unmatched: 18. The germline gives CDR1 MNHNS, CDR2 SASEGT. The chain's CDR3 is CASSSGPGGLPGDEQYL. For the CDR3, the DNA is TGTGCCAGCAGCTCCGGGCCAGGGGGCTTACCCGGGGACGAGCAGTACTTG.

With respect to this clonotype: The junction does not match germline at one end; this may be a read error. CDR3 residues: CATSRGDQQTGPQYF. In nucleotides, the CDR3 is TGCGCCACCAGCAGGGGGGACCAGCAGACAGGGCCGCAGTATTTT. This chain joins TRBV5-1 and TRBJ2-3; D is possibly TRBD1 (7 bases). From germline, CDR1 is SGHRS and CDR2 YFSETQ. The CDR3 sequence is 15 residues long.

The rearrangement joins TRBV12-3 or TRBV12-4 to TRBJ1-2; D may be TRBD1 (6 bases). V was shortened by 3 bases and J by 7 bases, with 12 bases between the two germline ends. The CDR3 loop spans 13 amino acids. DNA of the CDR3: TGTGCCAGCAGTTTTCGGGGGCTTGGTGGCTACACCTTC. Translated, it gives CASSFRGLGGYTF.

This clonotype was recorded at least ten times. The chain joins TRBV20-1 to TRBJ2-5; 10 bases are a match to TRBD2. V shed 0 bases and J 5 bases; nucleotides not matched to a gene: 6. This CDR3 is built from 15 residues. Germline-derived CDR1 and CDR2 are DFQATT and SNEGSKA (reference sequence). The CDR3 DNA is TGCAGTGCTAGAGATCTCCTAGCGGGGGCTGAGACCCAGTACTTC. Residues: CSARDLLAGAETQYF.

This clonotype showed up many times. CDR3 DNA sequence: TGCAGCGTTGAGGGATTCCGGGGAGAGCAGTTCTTC. Its translation is CSVEGFRGEQFF. The rearrangement links TRBV29-1 to TRBJ2-1; possibly TRBD2 for D (5 bases). Trimming took 3 bases from V and 10 from J, leaving 13 bases between them. The CDR3 contains 12 residues. CDR1 SQVTM and CDR2 ANQGSEA come from the germline V gene.

This clonotype was seen repeatedly, ten times or more. The rearrangement links TRBV20-1 to TRBJ2-7; no definite D call. Trimming pared 3 bases from V and 3 bases from J, leaving 6 bases between. This CDR3 is 11 amino acids long. In germline, CDR1 is DFQATT, CDR2 SNEGSKA (reference sequence). The CDR3 sequence: CSARDLYEQYF. In nucleotides, the CDR3 is TGCAGTGCTAGGGACCTCTACGAGCAGTACTTC.